The 5 T cell receptor beta chains below all came from one sample that was sequenced in a study of cytotoxic CD8 clonotypes in ibrutinib-treated CLL. Using immunoSEQ multiplex PCR, the repertoire was profiled, and TCRdb retains in-frame clones only, with some absent. The sample contains fewer than 50,000 clones, roughly 53% of which appear only once. The input for sequencing was PBMCs, taken after 12 months of ibrutinib treatment. The receptors were gathered from a human donor with chronic lymphocytic leukemia.

This clone has a handful of counts. This chain links TRBV11-2 with TRBJ2-3, with D tentatively TRBD1 (5 bases). The CDR3 contains 14 residues. V was shortened by 6 bases and J by 2 bases, with 12 bases between the two germline ends. From germline, CDR1 is SGHAT and CDR2 FQNNGV. The CDR3 loop reads CASRYQGTTDTQYF. The CDR3 DNA reads as TGTGCCAGCAGGTACCAGGGAACCACAGATACGCAGTATTTT.

The rearrangement uses TRBV6-8 and TRBJ2-1; 8 positions match TRBD2. CDR1 and CDR2 from the germline V gene are MNHGY and SAAAGT. This CDR3 is 18 amino acids long. The V and J ends lost 7 bases and 4 bases, in that order; junction bases with no gene match: 18. This CDR3 is CASTAGVAGFKSYNEQFF. CDR3 sequence (DNA): TGTGCCAGCACCGCCGGGGTAGCGGGGTTCAAAAGTTACAATGAGCAGTTCTTC.

Judged by abundance, this clone is medium-sized. The rearrangement joins TRBV29-1 to TRBJ2-1; 9 bases map to TRBD1. Germline V gives CDR1 SQVTM, CDR2 ANQGSEA. This CDR3 has 14 residues. V dropped 0 bases and J dropped 4; count of bases not matched to a gene: 1. CDR3 in amino acids: CSVEDGQGYNEQFF. The CDR3 DNA follows: TGCAGCGTTGAAGACGGACAGGGGTACAATGAGCAGTTCTTC.

This clone was counted at least ten times. This rearrangement joins TRBV28 to TRBJ1-5; D unclear. This CDR3 has 11 residues. V was trimmed by 2 bases and J by 6 bases, leaving 2 bases between them. Germline loops: CDR1 MDHEN, CDR2 SYDVKM. CDR3 bases: TGTGCCAGCAGTTTAGGTCAGCCCCAGCATTTT. It encodes CASSLGQPQHF. The whole variable domain, filled in from reference TRBV28 and TRBJ1-5, reads DVKVTQSSRYLVKRTGEKVFLECVQDMDHENMFWYRQDPGLGLRLIYFSYDVKMKEKGDIPEGYSVSREKKERFSLILESASTNQTSMYLCASSLGQPQHFGDGTRLSIL.

V is TRBV29-1 and J is TRBJ2-1; 7 positions agree with TRBD2. With 0 bases clipped from V and 6 bases from J, the junction kept 8 bases outside the gene matches. The germline CDR1 and CDR2 sequences are SQVTM and ANQGSEA. The CDR3 contains 15 residues. DNA for the CDR3: TGCAGCGTTGAAGATACCGGCGGGAGAGGCAATGAGCAGTTCTTC. Encoded protein: CSVEDTGGRGNEQFF.